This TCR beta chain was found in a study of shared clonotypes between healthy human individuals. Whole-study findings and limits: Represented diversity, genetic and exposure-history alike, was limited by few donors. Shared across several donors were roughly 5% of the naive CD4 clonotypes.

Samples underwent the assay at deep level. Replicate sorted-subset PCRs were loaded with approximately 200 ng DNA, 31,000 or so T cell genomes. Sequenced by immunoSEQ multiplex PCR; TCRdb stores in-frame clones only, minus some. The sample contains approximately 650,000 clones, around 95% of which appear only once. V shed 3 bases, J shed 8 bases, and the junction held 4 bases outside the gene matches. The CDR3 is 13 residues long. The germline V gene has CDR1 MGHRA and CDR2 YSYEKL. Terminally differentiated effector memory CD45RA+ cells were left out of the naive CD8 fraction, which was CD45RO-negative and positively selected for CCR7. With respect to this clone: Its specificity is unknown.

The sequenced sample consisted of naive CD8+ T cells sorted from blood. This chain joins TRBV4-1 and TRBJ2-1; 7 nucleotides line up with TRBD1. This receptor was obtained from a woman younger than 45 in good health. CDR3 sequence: CASSQLQGYEQFF. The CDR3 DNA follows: TGCGCCAGCAGCCAGCTACAGGGGTATGAGCAGTTCTTC.